These T cell receptor beta chains were read from a single sample in a study of vaccination and CD4 T cells after COVID-19. TCRdb redid the calling of the PCR reads with MiXCR, one entry per CDR3 protein. The profile covers about 12,000 distinct CDR3 sequences, with approximately 62% appearing a single time and roughly 13% taken by the ten largest. These TCRs are of unknown antigen specificity. The sequenced sample consisted of CD4+ T cells from blood, cultured in vitro. The receptors derive from a human donor who had recovered from COVID-19. Both conserved end residues are part of each CDR3. D genes are given only for firm matches. The size entry is marked missing in some rows and otherwise reads once, few, many or a size class.

j_gene: TRBJ1-5; d_gene: -; v_gene: TRBV6-1; abundance: -; CDR3nt: TGTGCCAGCAGTGAAGCGTTTTGGGACACGGGCAATCAGCCCCAGCATTTT; CDR3aa: CASSEAFWDTGNQPQHF
j_gene: TRBJ2-5; d_gene: -; v_gene: TRBV7-9; abundance: -; CDR3nt: TGTGCCAGCAGCTCAGAGGGGGAAACCCAGTACTTC; CDR3aa: CASSSEGETQYF
j_gene: TRBJ2-5; d_gene: TRBD2; v_gene: TRBV20-1; abundance: -; CDR3nt: TGCAGTGCTAGAGATGTTTCGGGAGGGGCCCAAGAGACCCAGTACTTC; CDR3aa: CSARDVSGGAQETQYF
j_gene: TRBJ1-2; d_gene: -; v_gene: TRBV7-2; abundance: -; CDR3nt: TGTGCCAGCAGCCAAGAACGGGGCCCGTGGGGCTACACCTTC; CDR3aa: CASSQERGPWGYTF
j_gene: TRBJ2-4; d_gene: -; v_gene: TRBV6-1; abundance: medium-sized; CDR3nt: TGTGCCAGCAGTGACCCTCGTTCGGGGGGCAAAAAAAACATTCAGTACTTC; CDR3aa: CASSDPRSGGKKNIQYF
j_gene: TRBJ1-4; d_gene: -; v_gene: TRBV7-9; abundance: -; CDR3nt: TGTGCCAGCAGCTTAGCGGAAGGAGACCAGGGTTTT; CDR3aa: CASSLAEGDQGF
j_gene: TRBJ1-1; d_gene: -; v_gene: TRBV7-9; abundance: -; CDR3nt: TGTGCCAGCAGCTTATCAGGGGACACTGAAGCTTTCTTT; CDR3aa: CASSLSGDTEAFF
j_gene: TRBJ2-7; d_gene: TRBD1; v_gene: TRBV29-1; abundance: -; CDR3nt: TGCAGCGTTGCAGACAGGGGGAGTTCCTACGAGCAGTACTTC; CDR3aa: CSVADRGSSYEQYF
j_gene: TRBJ2-5; d_gene: TRBD1; v_gene: TRBV7-9; abundance: -; CDR3nt: TGTGCCAGCAGCTTTTCGACAGGGGGGTACCAAGAGACCCAGTACTTC; CDR3aa: CASSFSTGGYQETQYF
j_gene: TRBJ2-7; d_gene: -; v_gene: TRBV7-2; abundance: -; CDR3nt: TGTGCCAGCAGCTTCCAGCTAGCCCGCGAGCAGTACTTC; CDR3aa: CASSFQLAREQYF
j_gene: TRBJ1-1; d_gene: TRBD1; v_gene: TRBV20-1; abundance: once; CDR3nt: TGCAGTGCAACCGGACAGGGTCCGAACACTGAAGCTTTCTTT; CDR3aa: CSATGQGPNTEAFF
j_gene: TRBJ1-5; d_gene: -; v_gene: TRBV6-1; abundance: -; CDR3nt: TGTGCCAGCGGCTACACTCCCCAGCCCCAGCATTTT; CDR3aa: CASGYTPQPQHF
j_gene: TRBJ2-3; d_gene: -; v_gene: TRBV5-6; abundance: -; CDR3nt: TGTGCCAGCAGCTTGAACGGTGCGGGAACAGATACGCAGTATTTT; CDR3aa: CASSLNGAGTDTQYF
j_gene: TRBJ2-2; d_gene: -; v_gene: TRBV25-1; abundance: -; CDR3nt: TGTGCCAGCAGTGATTCGTCCGAATCCGGGGAGCTGTTTTTT; CDR3aa: CASSDSSESGELFF
j_gene: TRBJ2-1; d_gene: -; v_gene: TRBV20-1; abundance: -; CDR3nt: TGCAGTGCTAGAGCGGGCCCCGCCGAGGAGTTCTTC; CDR3aa: CSARAGPAEEFF
j_gene: TRBJ1-1; d_gene: TRBD1; v_gene: TRBV27; abundance: -; CDR3nt: TGTGCCAGCACCTCAGGGGGCGCAGGGAACACTGAAGCTTTCTTT; CDR3aa: CASTSGGAGNTEAFF
j_gene: TRBJ1-4; d_gene: -; v_gene: TRBV25-1; abundance: -; CDR3nt: TGTGCCAGCAGTGAATATGGGGTGGATAGAGGAAAACTGTTTTTT; CDR3aa: CASSEYGVDRGKLFF
j_gene: TRBJ2-7; d_gene: -; v_gene: TRBV6-1; abundance: -; CDR3nt: TGTGCCAGCAGCCACGGGACACATCACCCGGTCTACGAGCAGTACTTC; CDR3aa: CASSHGTHHPVYEQYF
j_gene: TRBJ1-5; d_gene: TRBD1; v_gene: TRBV7-2; abundance: few; CDR3nt: TGTGCCAGCAGCGATAGAGACAGGGGTCTCAATCAGCCCCAGCATTTT; CDR3aa: CASSDRDRGLNQPQHF
j_gene: TRBJ2-1; d_gene: -; v_gene: TRBV20-1; abundance: -; CDR3nt: TGCAGTGCTCGCTGGGGTAGGGGGTACCCTCCATACAATGAGCAGTTCTTC; CDR3aa: CSARWGRGYPPYNEQFF
j_gene: TRBJ2-6; d_gene: -; v_gene: TRBV27; abundance: -; CDR3nt: TGTGCCAGCAGATTACTATTCTCTGGGGCCAACGTCCTGACTTTC; CDR3aa: CASRLLFSGANVLTF
j_gene: TRBJ1-2; d_gene: TRBD1; v_gene: TRBV30; abundance: -; CDR3nt: TGTGCCTGGCACAGGGGCAGGGAAAACTATGGCTACACCTTC; CDR3aa: CAWHRGRENYGYTF
j_gene: TRBJ2-1; d_gene: TRBD1; v_gene: TRBV6-1; abundance: -; CDR3nt: TGTGCCAGCAGTGAGGGGGGACAGGGTAGGGGTAGGTCCTACAATGAGCAGTTCTTC; CDR3aa: CASSEGGQGRGRSYNEQFF
j_gene: TRBJ2-2; d_gene: -; v_gene: TRBV7-6; abundance: -; CDR3nt: TGTGCGATAAGGGGGGAGCAAATCGGGGAGCTGTTTTTT; CDR3aa: CAIRGEQIGELFF
j_gene: TRBJ1-5; d_gene: -; v_gene: TRBV3-1; abundance: -; CDR3nt: TGTGCCAGCAGCCAAGAGTTTAATACGCCCCAGCATTTT; CDR3aa: CASSQEFNTPQHF
j_gene: TRBJ2-3; d_gene: TRBD2; v_gene: TRBV6-4; abundance: -; CDR3nt: TGTGCCAGCAGTGAGGTAGCGGGAAACACAGATACGCAGTATTTT; CDR3aa: CASSEVAGNTDTQYF
j_gene: TRBJ2-7; d_gene: -; v_gene: TRBV12-3/TRBV12-4; abundance: few; CDR3nt: TGTGCCAGCAGAACCAGGGTGTCCCACGAGCAGTACTTC; CDR3aa: CASRTRVSHEQYF
j_gene: TRBJ1-3; d_gene: -; v_gene: TRBV15; abundance: -; CDR3nt: TGTGCCACCAGCAGAGACCGAGCAGGGAGCTCTGGAAACACCATATATTTT; CDR3aa: CATSRDRAGSSGNTIYF
j_gene: TRBJ2-1; d_gene: TRBD2; v_gene: TRBV20-1; abundance: -; CDR3nt: TGCAGTGCACGAGGCCTAGCGGGAGGGCGCTCCTACAATGAGCAGTTCTTC; CDR3aa: CSARGLAGGRSYNEQFF
j_gene: TRBJ2-1; d_gene: TRBD1; v_gene: TRBV24-1; abundance: -; CDR3nt: TGTGCCACCAGTGACACAGGGGGATCATCGTACAATGAGCAGTTCTTC; CDR3aa: CATSDTGGSSYNEQFF
j_gene: TRBJ1-5; d_gene: -; v_gene: TRBV28; abundance: -; CDR3nt: TGTGCCAGCAGTCCTGCCGGGGTAGGACAGTTAAATCAGCCCCAGCATTTT; CDR3aa: CASSPAGVGQLNQPQHF
j_gene: TRBJ2-2; d_gene: TRBD1; v_gene: TRBV28; abundance: -; CDR3nt: TGTGCCAGCAGAGGGACCCGGACAGGAACCACCGGGGAGCTGTTTTTT; CDR3aa: CASRGTRTGTTGELFF
j_gene: TRBJ1-2; d_gene: -; v_gene: TRBV24-1; abundance: -; CDR3nt: TGTGCCACCAGTGATTTCACCAGGGCTGATGGCTACACCTTC; CDR3aa: CATSDFTRADGYTF
j_gene: TRBJ2-2; d_gene: -; v_gene: TRBV6-2/TRBV6-3; abundance: -; CDR3nt: TGTGCCAGCACCACCCACGGGGAGCTGTTTTTT; CDR3aa: CASTTHGELFF
j_gene: TRBJ2-3; d_gene: TRBD2; v_gene: TRBV15; abundance: few; CDR3nt: TGTGCCACCAGCAGAGGGGGACTAGCGGCCACAGATACGCAGTATTTT; CDR3aa: CATSRGGLAATDTQYF
j_gene: TRBJ2-3; d_gene: TRBD1; v_gene: TRBV12-3/TRBV12-4; abundance: -; CDR3nt: TGTGCCAGCAGTTTAGGTTCAGGGGGTTTAGATACGCAGTATTTT; CDR3aa: CASSLGSGGLDTQYF
j_gene: TRBJ2-1; d_gene: TRBD2; v_gene: TRBV2; abundance: -; CDR3nt: TGTGCCAGCAGTGGACTAGCGGACTCCTACAATGAGCAGTTCTTC; CDR3aa: CASSGLADSYNEQFF
j_gene: TRBJ2-3; d_gene: -; v_gene: TRBV2; abundance: -; CDR3nt: TGTGCCAGCAGTGAGGGGATGGGGGCCACAGATACGCAGTATTTT; CDR3aa: CASSEGMGATDTQYF
j_gene: TRBJ2-5; d_gene: -; v_gene: TRBV5-1; abundance: -; CDR3nt: TGCGCCAGCAGCTTGGGAGGACACAGCTCCTCGGAGACCCAGTACTTC; CDR3aa: CASSLGGHSSSETQYF
j_gene: TRBJ2-3; d_gene: -; v_gene: TRBV20-1; abundance: few; CDR3nt: TGCAGTGCTAGAGGCGGTAGTGCAGATACGCAGTATTTT; CDR3aa: CSARGGSADTQYF
j_gene: TRBJ2-1; d_gene: TRBD2; v_gene: TRBV5-1; abundance: -; CDR3nt: TGCGCCAGCAGCTTGGGACTAGCGGGAGGGGGGTACAATGAGCAGTTCTTC; CDR3aa: CASSLGLAGGGYNEQFF
j_gene: TRBJ1-6; d_gene: -; v_gene: TRBV7-6; abundance: few; CDR3nt: TGTGCCAGCAGCTTAGCCGGACAGAGGAATTCACCCCTCCACTTT; CDR3aa: CASSLAGQRNSPLHF
j_gene: TRBJ2-3; d_gene: -; v_gene: TRBV20-1; abundance: -; CDR3nt: TGCAGTGCACCGCCGGGACTGGGCACAGATACGCAGTATTTT; CDR3aa: CSAPPGLGTDTQYF
j_gene: TRBJ2-3; d_gene: -; v_gene: TRBV2; abundance: -; CDR3nt: TGTGCCAGCAGTGCGGGTACCCTAAGCACAGATACGCAGTATTTT; CDR3aa: CASSAGTLSTDTQYF
j_gene: TRBJ1-5; d_gene: TRBD1; v_gene: TRBV20-1; abundance: few; CDR3nt: TGCAGTGCTAGAGAGGGACAGGTCGTTCAGCCCCAGCATTTT; CDR3aa: CSAREGQVVQPQHF
j_gene: TRBJ2-7; d_gene: -; v_gene: TRBV20-1; abundance: -; CDR3nt: TGCAGTGCTCGACCCAGGGACCCCTTAACCTTGAAGCAGTACTTC; CDR3aa: CSARPRDPLTLKQYF
j_gene: TRBJ2-5; d_gene: TRBD2; v_gene: TRBV27; abundance: few; CDR3nt: TGTGCCAGCAGGACTAGCGGTCCCATTTCAGGGACCCAGTACTTC; CDR3aa: CASRTSGPISGTQYF
j_gene: TRBJ2-7; d_gene: -; v_gene: TRBV6-1; abundance: -; CDR3nt: TGTGCCAGCAGACGGACGGCCGTGGCTAGGGAGCAGTACTTC; CDR3aa: CASRRTAVAREQYF
j_gene: TRBJ1-1; d_gene: -; v_gene: TRBV27; abundance: few; CDR3nt: TGTGCCAGCAAAAGCGTTACTGAAGCTTTCTTT; CDR3aa: CASKSVTEAFF
j_gene: TRBJ2-2; d_gene: TRBD1; v_gene: TRBV7-8; abundance: -; CDR3nt: TGTGCCAGCAGCGCGGACAGGGGTCATTCCGGGGAGCTGTTTTTT; CDR3aa: CASSADRGHSGELFF
j_gene: TRBJ2-7; d_gene: -; v_gene: TRBV10-3; abundance: few; CDR3nt: TGTGCCATCAGTGAGGTAGGGACCTACGAGCAGTACTTC; CDR3aa: CAISEVGTYEQYF